This T cell receptor beta chain stems from a study of blood T cell repertoires in COVID-19. Study context: Sources were T cells, B-cell-depleted T cells, or PBMCs; the material itself was cDNA or gDNA.

The authors' processing: Estimation of nucleated cell counts was performed using reference gene primer amplification. Generated by immunoSEQ multiplex PCR, the TCRdb table keeps only in-frame clones and is missing some. The V and J calls and clone size are taken from that table; D and trimming were inferred from the DNA. The sample carries 270,000 or so clones, nearly 90% recorded once. CDR1 MNHEY and CDR2 SMNVEV come from the germline V gene (reference sequence). V gave up 3 bases and J gave up 8 bases; unmatched junction bases: 7. The CDR3 consists of 15 residues. The sequenced material came from peripheral blood. The chain links TRBV27 to TRBJ2-1, with TRBD2 matching over 10 bases. This receptor was taken from a woman aged 25 to 39 with COVID-19, enrolled during active disease. The CDR3 DNA is TGTGCCAGCAGTTTGCCGGGACTAGCGCCCTATGAGCAGTTCTTC. Protein: CASSLPGLAPYEQFF.